Described below is a single T cell receptor beta chain sequence and its context. Antigen: not known. These data come from a study of PD-L1 blockade in urothelial cancer. Study overall: Atezolizumab (1,200 mg intravenously every 3 weeks) began in about 2014 for patients. Study-level findings and limits: Blood TCR clonality below the median before treatment was a predictor of better survival.

Only in-frame clones appear in the TCRdb table, and some are missing; sequencing was by immunoSEQ multiplex PCR. Of 100,000 to 150,000 clones listed, 86% were seen once; the top ten hold approximately 2.4%. Regarding time point: peripheral blood 6 weeks after treatment start. The CDR3 totals 13 residues. Germline V gives CDR1 SEHNR, CDR2 FQNEAQ (reference sequence). Trimming cost V 5 bases and J 6 bases, with 12 bases left between them. The source of this sequence is a man aged 50 or older with urothelial cancer. The chain employs TRBV7-9 and TRBJ2-3, with D possibly matching TRBD2 (6 bases). The sample consisted of PBMCs, taken around atezolizumab (anti-PD-L1) treatment. CDR3 bases: TGTGCCAGCAGCGATGGGGGGTTTGATACGCAGTATTTT. This gives the protein CASSDGGFDTQYF.